Each of the 18 T cell receptor beta chains below was sequenced from the same sample in a study of long-term antiretroviral therapy in people with HIV. immunoSEQ v3.0 was run at survey level. The assay was immunoSEQ multiplex PCR, and TCRdb's table has in-frame clones only and misses some. The sample holds tens of thousands of clones, approximately 80% seen once. The input for sequencing was unsorted PBMCs, taken 0.5 years after starting antiretroviral therapy. These receptors were obtained from a man younger than 30 with HIV.

The J gene is TRBJ2-2, the V gene TRBV19; D may match TRBD1 or TRBD2 (5 bases each). The germline V gene has CDR1 LNHDA and CDR2 SQIVND (reference sequence). Trimming pared 3 bases from V and 0 bases from J, leaving 11 bases between. The CDR3 spans 16 residues. DNA for the CDR3: TGTGCCAGTAGTATCATGGGGACGACGAACACCGGGGAGCTGTTTTTT. Translated, it gives CASSIMGTTNTGELFF.

V is TRBV2 and J is TRBJ1-1, with D unresolved. Germline loops: CDR1 SNHLY, CDR2 FYNNEI. The CDR3 contains 12 residues. With 3 bases removed from V and 0 bases from J, the gap between germline ends came to 2 bases. This CDR3 is CASSELNTEAFF. The CDR3 region has the DNA TGTGCCAGCAGTGAGCTGAACACTGAAGCTTTCTTT. The whole variable domain, remainder taken from reference TRBV2 and TRBJ1-1, is EPEVTQTPSHQVTQMGQEVILRCVPISNHLYFYWYRQILGQKVEFLVSFYNNEISEKSEIFDDQFSVERPDGSNFTLKIRSTKLEDSAMYFCASSELNTEAFFGQGTRLTVV.

J is TRBJ2-1 and V is TRBV7-9; no reliable D call. Per germline, CDR1 SEHNR and CDR2 FQNEAQ (reference sequence). CDR3 length equals 16 residues. Trimming pared 8 bases from V and 5 bases from J, leaving 22 bases between. CDR3 region: CASETGRLSWDNEQFF. CDR3 sequence (DNA): TGTGCCAGCGAGACGGGTCGGCTATCATGGGACAATGAGCAGTTCTTC.

V gene TRBV18 combines with J gene TRBJ2-1, with D uncertain. This CDR3 spans 14 amino acids. In germline, CDR1 is KGHSH, CDR2 LQKENI. Trimming shortened V by 1 base and J by 2 bases, and 6 bases separated the two germline ends. DNA of the CDR3: TGTGCCAGCTCACCACAAGTGACCTACAATGAGCAGTTCTTC. Its protein is CASSPQVTYNEQFF. Combining the CDR3 with reference TRBV18 and TRBJ2-1 gives the whole variable domain NAGVMQNPRHLVRRRGQEARLRCSPMKGHSHVYWYRQLPEEGLKFMVYLQKENIIDESGMPKERFSAEFPKEGPSILRIQQVVRGDSAAYFCASSPQVTYNEQFFGPGTRLTVL.

Concerning this clone itself: At one boundary the junction diverges from the germline segment, which might be a read error. The same CDR3 arises from other DNA sequences in this sample as well. This chain joins TRBV30 and TRBJ1-1; no clear D gene. Germline V gene sequence: CDR1 GTSNPN, CDR2 SVGIG (reference sequence). The CDR3 covers 13 residues. CDR3 sequence (DNA): TGTGCCTGGAGTGCCACGTCCGAGAGTGAAGCCTTCTTT. It encodes CAWSATSESEAFF.

This CDR3 is CASLWAPGNYEQYF. CDR3 in DNA: TGTGCCAGTTTATGGGCCCCGGGTAACTACGAGCAGTACTTC. The genes are TRBV7-2 and TRBJ2-7, with D unclear. Germline lookup yields CDR1 SGHTA and CDR2 FQGNSA. V lost 9 bases and J 3 bases, leaving 18 bases between the germline ends. The CDR3 runs 14 residues.

The genes are TRBV11-2 and TRBJ2-1; the D gene is possibly TRBD1 (5 bases). CDR3 length equals 14 residues. Trimming shortened V by 3 bases and J by 3 bases, and 9 bases separated the two germline ends. Germline-derived CDR1 and CDR2 are SGHAT and FQNNGV. The CDR3 protein is CASSFLTDYNEQFF. The CDR3 region has the DNA TGTGCCAGCAGCTTCCTGACAGACTACAATGAGCAGTTCTTC.

This clone has only a few counts. The chain links TRBV19 to TRBJ1-5; possible D gene TRBD1, 5 bases. Germline V CDR1 and CDR2: LNHDA, SQIVND (reference sequence). The ends were cut back, 5 bases at V and 3 bases at J, with 14 bases in the middle. This CDR3 is built from 15 residues. Written as DNA, the CDR3 is TGTGCCAGTAGTTCAATGAGGGGTTCCAATCAGCCCCAGCATTTT. This encodes CASSSMRGSNQPQHF.

Only a few counts were recorded for this clone. The chain recombines TRBV7-9 with TRBJ1-2, with D possibly TRBD1 on 5 matching bases. The CDR3 contains 14 residues. Germline assignment: CDR1 SEHNR and CDR2 FQNEAQ (reference sequence). Trimming left V 2 bases short and J 7 bases short, with 14 bases between. In nucleotides, the CDR3 is TGTGCCAGCAGCTTACGCCAGGGCGAGGTTGGCTACACCTTC. Its translation is CASSLRQGEVGYTF.

The J gene is TRBJ1-1, the V gene TRBV25-1; D is possibly TRBD1 (6 bases). Trimming shortened V by 10 bases and J by 5 bases, and 11 bases separated the two germline ends. CDR1 MGHDK and CDR2 SYGVNS come from the germline V gene. CDR3 length equals 11 residues. In DNA form, the CDR3 reads TGTGCCACCACAAGGGGGACTGAAGCTTTCTTT. This codes for CATTRGTEAFF.

The gene calls are TRBV28 and TRBJ2-7, with a weak D call TRBD2 (6 bases). The CDR3 length is 15 residues. Per the germline V gene, CDR1 is MDHEN and CDR2 is SYDVKM. Trimming shortened V by 8 bases and J by 3 bases, and 20 bases separated the two germline ends. CDR3 in DNA: TGTGCCAGCCTGAGCGGAGGGGCGCCATTCTACGAGCAGTACTTC. Translation gives CASLSGGAPFYEQYF.

This clone ranks as medium-sized. The J gene is TRBJ1-2, the V gene TRBV6-6; D not resolved. The V gene's germline CDR1 is MNHNY and CDR2 SVGAGI (reference sequence). V was clipped by 7 bases and J by 2 bases, with 5 bases between them. This CDR3 has 11 amino acids. The CDR3 reads CASTENYGYTF. In DNA, the CDR3 is TGTGCCAGCACAGAAAACTATGGCTACACCTTC.

The chain couples TRBV4-3 to TRBJ2-7, with D unclear. V shed 0 bases and J shed 6 bases, with 12 bases lying between them. The germline V gene has CDR1 LGHNA and CDR2 YSLEER. The CDR3 has 14 residues. The CDR3 bases are TGCGCCAGCAGCCAAGATGGTTTGAAGGGCGAGCAGTACTTC. Translated: CASSQDGLKGEQYF.

The J gene is TRBJ2-1, the V gene TRBV7-6, with D hard to call. The CDR3 has 15 residues. Germline V gene data show CDR1 as SGHVS and CDR2 as FNYEAQ. Trimming cost V 2 bases and J 0 bases, with 8 bases left between them. In DNA, the CDR3 is TGTGCCAGCAGCTTAACCCGAGACTCCTACAATGAGCAGTTCTTC. Translating it yields CASSLTRDSYNEQFF.

V and J are TRBV13 and TRBJ2-4; a possible D gene is TRBD2 (5 bases). This CDR3 has 15 residues. V lost 6 bases and J lost 3, with 15 bases in between. Looked up from germline, CDR1 is PRHDT and CDR2 is FYEKMQ (reference sequence). CDR3 loop: CASSPTPRDKNIQYF. CDR3 DNA: TGTGCCAGCAGTCCTACTCCTCGGGACAAAAACATTCAGTACTTC.

This chain connects TRBV5-8 to TRBJ2-7; 7 nucleotides line up with TRBD1. Germline V gene lookup returns CDR1 SGHTS and CDR2 YDEGEE. The CDR3 totals 15 residues. With V trimmed by 2 bases and J by 3 bases, 8 bases remained unmatched. CDR3 nucleotide sequence: TGTGCCAGCAGCTTACGACAGGGAACGGGCTACGAGCAGTACTTC. It translates to CASSLRQGTGYEQYF.

This sequence joins TRBV10-3 and TRBJ1-2; D perhaps matches TRBD1 (5 bases). The CDR3 contains 14 residues. Germline V gives CDR1 ENHRY, CDR2 SYGVKD. V lost 6 bases and J lost 1, with 12 bases in between. The DNA for the CDR3 is TGTGCCATCAGCGGGGGAAGAATTAACTATGGCTACACCTTC. This codes for CAISGGRINYGYTF.

This rearrangement joins TRBV11-2 to TRBJ2-3; 7 bases fit TRBD2. This CDR3 contains 15 residues. V shed 6 bases, J shed 2 bases, and the junction held 8 bases outside the gene matches. Germline V gene sequence: CDR1 SGHAT, CDR2 FQNNGV. The CDR3 DNA sequence: TGTGCCAGCAGTCTGGCTAGCGGTACCACAGATACGCAGTATTTT. It yields the protein CASSLASGTTDTQYF.